This record looks at one TCR beta chain sequence and its context. Vbeta (60) and Jbeta (13) primers were used in the PCR. Profiled with immunoSEQ multiplex PCR; TCRdb holds only in-frame clones, not every one. Here the sample spans some 140,000 clones, about four fifths being singletons. The CDR3 totals 14 residues. Trimming removed 3 bases from V and 5 bases from J; junction bases left unmatched: 5. The V gene's germline CDR1 is SGDLS and CDR2 YYNGEE. The sample originates from a study of cytomegalovirus exposure and HLA in healthy donors. The gene calls are TRBV9 and TRBJ1-1; the match to TRBD1 covers 9 bases. The clonotype originates from a male donor in good health and CMV-seropositive. Sequencing used PBMCs. The DNA of the CDR3 is TGTGCCAGCAGCGGACAGGGGGAGGGGACTGAAGCTTTCTTT. Residues: CASSGQGEGTEAFF. The full variable domain, rest sourced from reference TRBV9 and TRBJ1-1, is DSGVTQTPKHLITATGQRVTLRCSPRSGDLSVYWYQQSLDQGLQFLIQYYNGEERAKGNILERFSAQQFPDLHSELNLSSLELGDSALYFCASSGQGEGTEAFFGQGTRLTVV.